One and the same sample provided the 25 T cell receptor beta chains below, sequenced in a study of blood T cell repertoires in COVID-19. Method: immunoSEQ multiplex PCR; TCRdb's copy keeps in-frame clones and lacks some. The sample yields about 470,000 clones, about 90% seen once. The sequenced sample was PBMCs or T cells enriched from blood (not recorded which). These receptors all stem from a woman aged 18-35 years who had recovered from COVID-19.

CDR3 DNA: TGTGCCAGCGACAGGGGGCGATCACCCCTCCACTTT. Its translation is CASDRGRSPLHF. The chain recombines TRBV28 with TRBJ1-6; TRBD1 matches at 10 bases. V shed 8 bases, J shed 10 bases, and the junction held 2 bases outside the gene matches. This CDR3 comprises 12 residues. Germline CDR1 reads MDHEN; CDR2 reads SYDVKM.

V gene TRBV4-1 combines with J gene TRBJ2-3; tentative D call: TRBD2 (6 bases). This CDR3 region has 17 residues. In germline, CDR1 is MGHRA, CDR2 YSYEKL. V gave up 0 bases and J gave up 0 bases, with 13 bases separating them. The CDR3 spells CASSQDERAGSTDTQYF. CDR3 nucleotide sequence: TGCGCCAGCAGCCAAGATGAGCGGGCCGGGAGCACAGATACGCAGTATTTT.

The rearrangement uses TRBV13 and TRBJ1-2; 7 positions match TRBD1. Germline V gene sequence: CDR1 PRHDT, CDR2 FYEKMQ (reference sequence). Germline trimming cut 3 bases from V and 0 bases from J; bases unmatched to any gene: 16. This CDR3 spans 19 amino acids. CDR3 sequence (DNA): TGTGCCAGCAGCTTTGACAGGGACCCAATAGGGAGTCCTAACTATGGCTACACCTTC. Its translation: CASSFDRDPIGSPNYGYTF.

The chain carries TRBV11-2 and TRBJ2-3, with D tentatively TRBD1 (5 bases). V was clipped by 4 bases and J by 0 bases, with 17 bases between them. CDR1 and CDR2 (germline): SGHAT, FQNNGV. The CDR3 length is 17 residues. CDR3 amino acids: CASSSFRQSSSTDTQYF. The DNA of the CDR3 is TGTGCCAGCAGCTCGTTTCGACAGAGTTCTAGCACAGATACGCAGTATTTT.

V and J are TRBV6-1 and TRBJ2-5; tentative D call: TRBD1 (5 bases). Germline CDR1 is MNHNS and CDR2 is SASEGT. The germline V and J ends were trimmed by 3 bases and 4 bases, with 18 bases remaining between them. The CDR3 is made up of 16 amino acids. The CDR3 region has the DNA TGTGCCAGCAGTGATGCCAGGGTGTGGTCTGGAGAGACCCAGTACTTC. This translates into CASSDARVWSGETQYF.

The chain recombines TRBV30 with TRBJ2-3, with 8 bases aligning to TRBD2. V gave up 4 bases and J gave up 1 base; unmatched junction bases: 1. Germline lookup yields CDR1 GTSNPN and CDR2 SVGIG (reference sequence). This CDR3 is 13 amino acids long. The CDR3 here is CAWTGGRTDTQYF. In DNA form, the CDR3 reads TGTGCCTGGACGGGGGGGCGCACAGATACGCAGTATTTT. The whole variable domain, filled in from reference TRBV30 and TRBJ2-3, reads SQTIHQWPATLVQPVGSPLSLECTVEGTSNPNLYWYRQAAGRGLQLLFYSVGIGQISSEVPQNLSASRPQDRQFILSSKKLLLSDSGFYLCAWTGGRTDTQYFGPGTRLTVL.

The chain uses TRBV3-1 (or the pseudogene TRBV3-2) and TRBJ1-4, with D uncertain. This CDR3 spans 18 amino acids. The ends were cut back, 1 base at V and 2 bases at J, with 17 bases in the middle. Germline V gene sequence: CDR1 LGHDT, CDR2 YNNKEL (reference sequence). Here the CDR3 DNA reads TGTGCCAGCAGCCAAGGCATCGAGATACAGTACACTAATGAAAAACTGTTTTTT. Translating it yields CASSQGIEIQYTNEKLFF.

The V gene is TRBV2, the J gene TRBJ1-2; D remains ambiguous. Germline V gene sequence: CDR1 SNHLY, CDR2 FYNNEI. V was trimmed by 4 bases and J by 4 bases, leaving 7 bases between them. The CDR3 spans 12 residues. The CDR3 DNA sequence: TGTGCCAGCAGTGCGGGTCGCTATGGCTACACCTTC. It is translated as CASSAGRYGYTF.

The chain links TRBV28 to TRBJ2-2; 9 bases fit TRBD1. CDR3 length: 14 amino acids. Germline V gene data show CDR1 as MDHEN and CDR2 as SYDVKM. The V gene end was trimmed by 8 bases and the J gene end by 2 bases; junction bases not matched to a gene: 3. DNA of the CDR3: TGTGCCAGCCTGGACAGGGGAAACACCGGGGAGCTGTTTTTT. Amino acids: CASLDRGNTGELFF.

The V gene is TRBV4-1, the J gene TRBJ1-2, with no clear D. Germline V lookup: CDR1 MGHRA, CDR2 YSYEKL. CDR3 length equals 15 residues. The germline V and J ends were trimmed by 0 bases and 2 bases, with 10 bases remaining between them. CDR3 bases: TGCGCCAGCAGCCAAGATCTAAACAGAAACTATGGCTACACCTTC. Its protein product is CASSQDLNRNYGYTF.

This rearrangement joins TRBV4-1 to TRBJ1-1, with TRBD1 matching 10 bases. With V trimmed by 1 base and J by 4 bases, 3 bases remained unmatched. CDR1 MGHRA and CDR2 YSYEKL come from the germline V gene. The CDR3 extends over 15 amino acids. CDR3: CASSQARTGGTEAFF. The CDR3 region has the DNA TGCGCCAGCAGCCAAGCCAGGACAGGGGGCACTGAAGCTTTCTTT.

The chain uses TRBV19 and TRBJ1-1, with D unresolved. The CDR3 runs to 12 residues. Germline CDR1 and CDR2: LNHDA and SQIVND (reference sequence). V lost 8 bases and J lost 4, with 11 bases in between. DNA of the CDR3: TGTGCCAGTGCCCAACGGGGCACTGAAGCTTTCTTT. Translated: CASAQRGTEAFF.

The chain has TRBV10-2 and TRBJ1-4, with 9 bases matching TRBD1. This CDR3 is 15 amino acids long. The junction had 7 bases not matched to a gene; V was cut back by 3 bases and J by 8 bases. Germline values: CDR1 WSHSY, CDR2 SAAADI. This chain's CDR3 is CASSDGTGSSEKLFF. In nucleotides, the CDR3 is TGCGCCAGCAGTGACGGGACAGGGTCGAGCGAAAAACTGTTTTTT.

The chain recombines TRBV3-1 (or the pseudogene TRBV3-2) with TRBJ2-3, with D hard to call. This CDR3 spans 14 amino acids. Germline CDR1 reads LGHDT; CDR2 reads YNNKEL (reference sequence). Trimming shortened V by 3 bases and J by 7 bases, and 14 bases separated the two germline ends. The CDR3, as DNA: TGTGCCAGCAGCCAGACGACGGTCAGGAATACGCAGTATTTT. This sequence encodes CASSQTTVRNTQYF.

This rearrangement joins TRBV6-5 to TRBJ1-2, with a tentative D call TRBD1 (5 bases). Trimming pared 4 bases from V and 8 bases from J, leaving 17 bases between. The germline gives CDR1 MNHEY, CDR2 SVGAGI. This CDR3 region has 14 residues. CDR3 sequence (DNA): TGTGCCAGCAGTTTGACAACAGGCCCTGGCGGCTACACCTTC. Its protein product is CASSLTTGPGGYTF.

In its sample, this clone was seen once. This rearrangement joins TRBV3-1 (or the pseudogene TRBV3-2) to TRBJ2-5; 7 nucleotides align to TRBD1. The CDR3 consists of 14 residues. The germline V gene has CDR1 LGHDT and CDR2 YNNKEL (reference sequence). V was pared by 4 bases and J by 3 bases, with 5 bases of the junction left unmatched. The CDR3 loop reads CASSRAGQEETQYF. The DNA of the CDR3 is TGTGCCAGCAGCCGAGCTGGACAGGAAGAGACCCAGTACTTC.

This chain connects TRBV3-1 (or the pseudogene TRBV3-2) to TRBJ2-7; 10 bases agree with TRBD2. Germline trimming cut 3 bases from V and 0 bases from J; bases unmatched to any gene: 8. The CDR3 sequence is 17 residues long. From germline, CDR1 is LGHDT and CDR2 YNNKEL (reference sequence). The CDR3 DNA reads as TGTGCCAGCAGCCACCTACCTAGCGGGGGCCCCTCCTACGAGCAGTACTTC. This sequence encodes CASSHLPSGGPSYEQYF.

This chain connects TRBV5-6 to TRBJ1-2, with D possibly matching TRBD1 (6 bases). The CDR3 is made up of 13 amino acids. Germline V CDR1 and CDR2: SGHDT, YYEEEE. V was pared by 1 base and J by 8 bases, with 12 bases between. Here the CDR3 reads CASSLSGGGGYTF. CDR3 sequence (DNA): TGTGCCAGCAGCTTGAGTGGGGGCGGAGGCTACACCTTC.

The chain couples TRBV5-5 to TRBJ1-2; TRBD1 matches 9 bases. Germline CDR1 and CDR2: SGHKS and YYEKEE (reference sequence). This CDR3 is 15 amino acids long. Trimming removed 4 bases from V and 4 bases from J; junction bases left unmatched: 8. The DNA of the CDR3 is TGTGCCAGCAGCGTCCAGGGACAGGGAGGCTATGGCTACACCTTC. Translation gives CASSVQGQGGYGYTF.

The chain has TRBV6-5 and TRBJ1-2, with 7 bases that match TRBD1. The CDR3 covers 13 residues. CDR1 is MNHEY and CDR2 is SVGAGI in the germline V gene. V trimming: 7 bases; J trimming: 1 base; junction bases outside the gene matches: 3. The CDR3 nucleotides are TGTGCCAGCACAGGGGGAATTAACTATGGCTACACCTTC. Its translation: CASTGGINYGYTF.

As DNA, the CDR3 is TGTGCCACCAGTGATTTAGGCGGGGGCGACACCGGGGAGCTGTTTTTT. Its protein is CATSDLGGGDTGELFF. V usage is TRBV24-1 and J usage is TRBJ2-2, with a weak D call TRBD2 (7 bases). This CDR3 contains 16 residues. The V and J ends lost 1 base and 3 bases respectively, with 11 bases between them. The germline gives CDR1 KGHDR, CDR2 SFDVKD.

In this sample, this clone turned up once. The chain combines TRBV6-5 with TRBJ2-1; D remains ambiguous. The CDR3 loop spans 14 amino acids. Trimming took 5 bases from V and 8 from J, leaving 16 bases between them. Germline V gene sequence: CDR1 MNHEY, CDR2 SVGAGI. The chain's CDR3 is CASSLILSIDEQFF. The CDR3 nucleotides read TGTGCCAGCAGTCTGATCTTGTCTATCGATGAGCAGTTCTTC.

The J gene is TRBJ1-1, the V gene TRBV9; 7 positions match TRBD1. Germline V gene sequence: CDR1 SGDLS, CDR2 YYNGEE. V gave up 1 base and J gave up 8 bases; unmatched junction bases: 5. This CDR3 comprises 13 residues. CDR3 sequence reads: CASSVLGQQEAFF. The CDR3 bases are TGTGCCAGCAGCGTACTGGGACAGCAAGAAGCTTTCTTT.

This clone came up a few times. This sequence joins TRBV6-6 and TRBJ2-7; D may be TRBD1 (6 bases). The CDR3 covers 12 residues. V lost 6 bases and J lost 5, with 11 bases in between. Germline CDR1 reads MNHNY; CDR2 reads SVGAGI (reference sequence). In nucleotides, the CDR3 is TGTGCCAGCAGCTTACAGGGAAACGAGCAGTACTTC. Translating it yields CASSLQGNEQYF.

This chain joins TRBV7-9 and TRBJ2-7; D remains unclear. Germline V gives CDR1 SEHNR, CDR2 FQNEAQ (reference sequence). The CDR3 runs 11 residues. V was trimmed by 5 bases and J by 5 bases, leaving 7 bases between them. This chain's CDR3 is CASSEENEQYF. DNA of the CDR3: TGTGCCAGCAGCGAGGAGAACGAGCAGTACTTC.